In its sample, the clone carrying this T cell receptor (beta chain) was seen once. Its specificity is unknown. Healthy bone marrow donors made up the donors. Likely unrecorded immune exposures existed in these nominally healthy donors. Primers: 60 Vbeta forward and 13 Jbeta reverse. TCRdb keeps only in-frame clones here, not all; method: immunoSEQ multiplex PCR. The sample consists of approximately 220,000 clones, 70% to 80% of them appearing once. The CDR3 consists of 14 residues. The V segment lost 2 bases and the J segment 5 bases; nucleotides outside the gene matches: 4. The germline V gene has CDR1 SGDLS and CDR2 YYNGEE. This record belongs to a study of cytomegalovirus exposure and HLA in healthy donors. Findings of the study overall: In a later analysis, V- and J-gene trimming of beta chains associated with a DCLRE1C missense variant, replicated independently. Later work found most CMV-associated TCR beta chains apparently HLA-restricted.

The clonotype comes from a girl aged 2 to 9 in good health and CMV-seronegative. The rearrangement joins TRBV9 to TRBJ2-1, with 7 bases lining up with TRBD2. Material: PBMCs. The chain's CDR3 is CASSVRTSDNEQFF. CDR3 in DNA: TGTGCCAGCAGCGTCCGGACTAGTGACAATGAGCAGTTCTTC.